This is a list of T cell receptor beta chains from one sample in a study of response to subunit inactivated influenza vaccine. Each CDR3 protein is one row after TCRdb ran MiXCR on the RT-PCR reads. Among roughly 520,000 distinct CDR3 sequences listed, about 25% were seen once. The sequencing here drew on CD4+ T cells sorted from PBMCs, taken more than 4 days after vaccination. These receptors were obtained from a man aged 50-60 years who received an inactivated influenza vaccine. Both conserved end residues are part of each CDR3. A D gene is named only where the DNA matches it firmly. Rows may omit the clone size; those that give it use once, few, many or a size class.

V gene	J gene	clone size	D gene	CDR3 protein	CDR3 DNA
TRBV7-2	TRBJ2-7	few	-	CASSIGRGTRSSYEQYF	TGTGCCAGCAGCATCGGACGAGGAACTAGGAGCTCCTACGAGCAGTACTTC
TRBV5-1	TRBJ2-7	-	-	CASSLEGESGEQYF	TGCGCCAGCAGCTTGGAGGGGGAATCCGGCGAGCAGTACTTC
TRBV4-1	TRBJ2-2	few	TRBD2	CASSQGLAGDTGELFF	TGCGCCAGCAGCCAAGGTTTAGCGGGAGACACCGGGGAGCTGTTTTTT
TRBV5-1	TRBJ1-2	-	TRBD1	CASSLLGTANYGYTF	TGCGCCAGCAGCCTACTCGGGACAGCTAACTATGGCTACACCTTC
TRBV7-9	TRBJ1-1	-	-	CASSRQGYNTEAFF	TGTGCCAGCAGCCGGCAGGGCTATAACACTGAAGCTTTCTTT
TRBV6-2/TRBV6-3	TRBJ2-3	few	-	CASRRAGVTDTQYF	TGTGCCAGCAGACGGGCCGGGGTCACAGATACGCAGTATTTT
TRBV5-1	TRBJ2-5	few	TRBD2	CASSLSGTRLQETQYF	TGCGCCAGCAGCTTGTCCGGGACTAGACTTCAAGAGACCCAGTACTTC
TRBV5-1	TRBJ2-1	few	-	CASSRMETYNEQFF	TGCGCCAGCAGCCGGATGGAAACCTACAATGAGCAGTTCTTC
TRBV5-8	TRBJ2-2	few	-	CASSLSRGTGELFF	TGTGCCAGCAGCTTATCAAGGGGTACCGGGGAGCTGTTTTTT
TRBV5-6	TRBJ2-5	-	-	CASSEQDLQRETQYF	TGTGCCAGCAGCGAACAGGACCTTCAACGGGAGACCCAGTACTTC
TRBV3-1	TRBJ2-7	many	-	CASSQDLVAEQYF	TGTGCCAGCAGCCAAGATTTAGTCGCCGAGCAGTACTTC
TRBV6-1	TRBJ2-7	-	-	CASSRYGIYEQYF	TGTGCCAGCAGTCGCTATGGGATCTACGAGCAGTACTTC
TRBV12-3/TRBV12-4	TRBJ1-5	-	-	CASSGYADQPQHF	TGTGCCAGCAGTGGGTATGCGGATCAGCCCCAGCATTTT
TRBV15	TRBJ2-3	-	-	CATSRDVGSGTDTQYF	TGTGCCACCAGCAGAGATGTAGGGTCCGGCACAGATACGCAGTATTTT
TRBV15	TRBJ2-1	-	-	CATSTSPGDGEQFF	TGTGCCACCAGCACCTCACCGGGAGATGGGGAGCAGTTCTTC
TRBV28	TRBJ2-7	-	-	CASISFGFNEQYF	TGTGCCAGCATTTCCTTTGGGTTTAACGAGCAGTACTTC
TRBV10-3	TRBJ1-2	-	-	CAIASRGGYTF	TGTGCCATCGCGTCTCGCGGAGGCTACACCTTC
TRBV7-9	TRBJ2-3	-	-	CASSPRGGAGENTQYF	TGTGCCAGCAGTCCAAGAGGGGGGGCCGGGGAGAATACGCAGTATTTT
TRBV3-1	TRBJ2-7	-	-	CASSQAGDTYEQYF	TGTGCCAGCAGCCAAGCAGGGGATACCTACGAGCAGTACTTC
TRBV27	TRBJ1-5	-	-	CASSQTQRQANNQPQHF	TGTGCCAGCAGTCAAACCCAAAGACAGGCAAACAATCAGCCCCAGCATTTT
TRBV5-1	TRBJ2-3	few	TRBD2	CASMLAGTSTDTQYF	TGCGCCAGCATGCTAGCGGGAACTAGCACAGATACGCAGTATTTT
TRBV20-1	TRBJ2-7	-	TRBD2	CSVGGGLSYEQYF	TGCAGTGTCGGGGGGGGCCTCTCCTACGAGCAGTACTTC
TRBV10-3	TRBJ2-3	-	-	CAISERGDTQYF	TGTGCCATCAGTGAGCGGGGGGATACGCAGTATTTT
TRBV7-2	TRBJ2-5	-	-	CASSPRVWETQYF	TGTGCCAGCAGTCCCAGGGTCTGGGAGACCCAGTACTTC
TRBV11-2	TRBJ2-1	-	TRBD2	CASSLELAGQYNEQFF	TGTGCCAGCAGCTTAGAACTAGCGGGGCAATACAATGAGCAGTTCTTC
TRBV25-1	TRBJ2-3	few	TRBD2	CASSTHSGGTTDTQYF	TGTGCCAGCAGTACCCATAGCGGGGGGACCACAGATACGCAGTATTTT
TRBV3-1	TRBJ1-1	-	TRBD1	CASSRDRYNTEAFF	TGTGCCAGCAGCCGGGACAGATACAACACTGAAGCTTTCTTT
TRBV10-3	TRBJ2-7	-	-	CAISESGPQYF	TGTGCCATCAGTGAGTCGGGTCCACAGTACTTC
TRBV2	TRBJ2-5	few	TRBD1	CASSQHRGGETQYF	TGTGCCAGCAGTCAACACAGGGGCGGGGAGACCCAGTACTTC
TRBV12-3/TRBV12-4	TRBJ2-3	-	-	CASSFATDTQYF	TGTGCCAGCAGTTTTGCCACAGATACGCAGTATTTT